The clone carrying this T cell receptor beta chain was recorded once. This specimen comes from a study of cytomegalovirus exposure and HLA in healthy donors. PCR involved 60 Vbeta and 13 Jbeta primers. Produced via immunoSEQ multiplex PCR; TCRdb's table is partial and in-frame only. The sample consists of under 200,000 clones, roughly 80% of them appearing once. Germline V gene sequence: CDR1 LGHNA, CDR2 YSLEER. The germline V and J ends were trimmed by 4 bases and 5 bases, with 17 bases remaining between them. CDR3 size: 15 residues. This receptor was obtained from a man in his forties in good health and CMV-seronegative. The rearrangement links TRBV4-3 to TRBJ2-5, with TRBD1 as a possible D gene (6 bases). The sequenced material came from PBMCs. The CDR3 loop is CASSPEYRAYETQYF. CDR3 coding DNA: TGCGCCAGCAGCCCCGAGTACAGGGCTTATGAGACCCAGTACTTC.